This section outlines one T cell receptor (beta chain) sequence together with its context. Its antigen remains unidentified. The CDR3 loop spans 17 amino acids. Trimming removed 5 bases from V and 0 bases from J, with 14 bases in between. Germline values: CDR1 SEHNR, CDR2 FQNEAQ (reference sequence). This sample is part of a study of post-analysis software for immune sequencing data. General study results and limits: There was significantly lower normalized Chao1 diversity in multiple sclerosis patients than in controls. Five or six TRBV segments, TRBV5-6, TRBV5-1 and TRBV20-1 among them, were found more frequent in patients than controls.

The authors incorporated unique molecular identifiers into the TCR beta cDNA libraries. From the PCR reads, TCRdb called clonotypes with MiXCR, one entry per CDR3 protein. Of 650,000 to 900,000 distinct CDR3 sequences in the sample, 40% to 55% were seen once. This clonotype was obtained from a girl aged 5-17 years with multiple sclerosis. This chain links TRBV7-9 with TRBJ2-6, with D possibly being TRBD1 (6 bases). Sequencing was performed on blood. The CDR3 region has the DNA TGTGCCAGCAGCACTCGGGACATCAGCTCTGGGGCCAACGTCCTGACTTTC. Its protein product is CASSTRDISSGANVLTF.